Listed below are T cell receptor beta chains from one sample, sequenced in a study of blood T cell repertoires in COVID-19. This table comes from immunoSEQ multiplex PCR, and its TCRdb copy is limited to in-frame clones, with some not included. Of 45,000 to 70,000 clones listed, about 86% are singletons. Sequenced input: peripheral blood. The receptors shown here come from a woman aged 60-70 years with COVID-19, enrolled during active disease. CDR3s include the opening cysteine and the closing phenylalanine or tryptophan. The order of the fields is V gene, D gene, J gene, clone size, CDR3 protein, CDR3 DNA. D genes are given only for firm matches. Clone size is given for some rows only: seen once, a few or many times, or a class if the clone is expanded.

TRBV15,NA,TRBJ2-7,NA,CATSRATGRSYEQYF,TGTGCCACCAGCAGAGCTACAGGGAGAAGCTACGAGCAGTACTTC
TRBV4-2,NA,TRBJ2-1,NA,CASSQEGDAYNEQFF,TGTGCCAGCAGCCAAGAGGGAGATGCCTACAATGAGCAGTTCTTC
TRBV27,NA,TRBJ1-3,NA,CASSPLLRNTIYF,TGTGCCAGCAGTCCCCTCCTTAGAAACACCATATATTTT
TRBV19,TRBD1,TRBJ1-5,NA,CASSIRGEQPQHF,TGTGCCAGTAGTATCAGGGGGGAACAGCCCCAGCATTTT
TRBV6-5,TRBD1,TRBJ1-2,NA,CASSGTGGGYTF,TGTGCCAGCAGCGGGACAGGAGGAGGCTACACCTTC
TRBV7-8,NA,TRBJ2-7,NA,CASSKRDEQYF,TGTGCCAGCAGCAAAAGAGACGAGCAGTACTTC
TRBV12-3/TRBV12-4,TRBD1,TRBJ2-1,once,CASSWDSSNEQFF,TGTGCCAGCAGTTGGGACAGTTCCAATGAGCAGTTCTTC
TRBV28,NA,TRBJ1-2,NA,CASSLTIRGINYGYTF,TGTGCCAGCAGTTTAACCATCAGGGGAATAAACTATGGCTACACCTTC
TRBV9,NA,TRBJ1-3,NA,CASSVQGLAGNTIYF,TGTGCCAGCAGCGTCCAGGGGCTTGCTGGAAACACCATATATTTT
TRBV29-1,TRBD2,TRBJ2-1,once,CSVTPGLAVNNEQFF,TGCAGCGTTACCCCGGGACTAGCGGTGAACAATGAGCAGTTCTTC
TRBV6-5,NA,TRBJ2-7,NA,CAVERGNDEQYF,TGTGCCGTTGAGAGGGGGAACGACGAGCAGTACTTC
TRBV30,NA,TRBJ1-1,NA,CAWGGGSQAFF,TGTGCCTGGGGGGGCGGGTCCCAAGCTTTCTTT
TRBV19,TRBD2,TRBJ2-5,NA,CASSSIASGRRKTQYF,TGTGCCAGTAGTTCGATTGCTAGCGGGAGACGCAAGACCCAGTACTTC
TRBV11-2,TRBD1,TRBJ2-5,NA,CASSAGTGGLETQYF,TGTGCCAGCAGCGCCGGGACAGGGGGCTTAGAGACCCAGTACTTC
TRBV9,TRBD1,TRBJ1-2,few,CASSALKTIDDRGGGYTF,TGTGCCAGCAGCGCCCTAAAAACTATAGACGACAGGGGAGGCGGCTACACCTTC
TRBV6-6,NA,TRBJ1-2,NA,CASSYSTAGGDGYTF,TGTGCCAGCAGTTACTCAACGGCGGGAGGGGATGGCTACACCTTC
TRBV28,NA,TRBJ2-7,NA,CASSSTEYYEQYF,TGTGCCAGCAGTTCGACAGAGTACTACGAGCAGTACTTC
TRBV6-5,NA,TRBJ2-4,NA,CASSALGRGRNIQYF,TGTGCCAGCAGCGCCCTCGGGCGTGGGAGAAACATTCAGTACTTC
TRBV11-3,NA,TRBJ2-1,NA,CASSPSRGYNEQFF,TGTGCCAGCAGCCCATCCCGGGGCTACAATGAGCAGTTCTTC
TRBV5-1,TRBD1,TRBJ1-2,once,CASSPGQGVYGYTF,TGCGCCAGCAGCCCGGGACAGGGCGTCTATGGCTACACCTTC
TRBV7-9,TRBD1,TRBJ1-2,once,CASSPRTGAANYGYTF,TGTGCCAGCAGCCCGCGGACAGGGGCAGCTAACTATGGCTACACCTTC
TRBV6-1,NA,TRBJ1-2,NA,CASSEKGTTHGYTF,TGTGCCAGCAGTGAGAAAGGGACAACTCATGGCTACACCTTC
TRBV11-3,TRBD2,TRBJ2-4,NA,CASSKLAGTGNIQYF,TGTGCCAGCAGTAAACTAGCGGGGACGGGAAACATTCAGTACTTC
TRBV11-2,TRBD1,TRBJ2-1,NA,CASSLSGQGARNEQFF,TGTGCCAGCAGCTTAAGCGGACAGGGGGCGCGGAATGAGCAGTTCTTC
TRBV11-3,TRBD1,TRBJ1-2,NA,CASSRQGSGYTF,TGTGCCAGCAGCCGACAGGGGAGTGGCTACACCTTC
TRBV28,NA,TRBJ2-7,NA,CASSFTAGLNYEQYF,TGTGCCAGCAGTTTTACCGCGGGACTGAACTACGAGCAGTACTTC
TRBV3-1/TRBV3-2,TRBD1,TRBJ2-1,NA,CASSQEFGTGDYNEQFF,TGTGCCAGCAGCCAAGAATTTGGGACAGGGGATTACAATGAGCAGTTCTTC
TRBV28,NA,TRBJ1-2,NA,CASSPPPRVLTYGYTF,TGTGCCAGCAGTCCTCCCCCGCGGGTGCTAACCTATGGCTACACCTTC
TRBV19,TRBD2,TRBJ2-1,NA,CASRNGLADEQFF,TGTGCCAGTAGAAACGGACTAGCGGATGAGCAGTTCTTC
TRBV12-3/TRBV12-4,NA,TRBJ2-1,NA,CASSRYNEQFF,TGTGCCAGCAGCCGTTACAATGAGCAGTTCTTC
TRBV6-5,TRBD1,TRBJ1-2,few,CASSYTGGLGYTF,TGTGCCAGCAGTTACACAGGGGGCCTTGGCTACACCTTC
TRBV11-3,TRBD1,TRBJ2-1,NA,CASSPWTGYNEQFF,TGTGCCAGCAGCCCTTGGACAGGCTACAATGAGCAGTTCTTC
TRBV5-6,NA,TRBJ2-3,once,CASSPGLYTDTQYF,TGTGCCAGCAGCCCGGGACTTTACACAGATACGCAGTATTTT
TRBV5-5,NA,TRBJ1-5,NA,CASSFSVGGSNQPQHF,TGTGCCAGCAGCTTTAGTGTGGGAGGGAGCAATCAGCCCCAGCATTTT
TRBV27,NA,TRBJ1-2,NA,CASRRLGSYGYTF,TGTGCCAGCAGGAGATTGGGCAGCTATGGCTACACCTTC
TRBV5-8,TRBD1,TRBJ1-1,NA,CASSFQTGPDRNTEAFF,TGTGCCAGCAGCTTCCAGACAGGGCCAGATAGGAACACTGAAGCTTTCTTT
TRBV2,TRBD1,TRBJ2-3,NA,CASRQGARDTQYF,TGTGCCAGCAGGCAGGGGGCGCGGGATACGCAGTATTTT
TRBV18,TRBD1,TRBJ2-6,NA,CASSSDRGGTGTGANVLTF,TGTGCCAGCTCATCGGACAGGGGTGGTACTGGGACTGGGGCCAACGTCCTGACTTTC
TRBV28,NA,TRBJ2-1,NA,CASSLQQRGEQFF,TGTGCCAGCAGTTTACAACAAAGAGGTGAGCAGTTCTTC
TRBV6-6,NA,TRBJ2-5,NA,CASSYRETQYF,TGTGCCAGCAGTTACCGGGAGACCCAGTACTTC
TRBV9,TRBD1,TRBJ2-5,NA,CASSVRMGQGAQETQYF,TGTGCCAGCAGCGTACGGATGGGACAGGGGGCCCAAGAGACCCAGTACTTC
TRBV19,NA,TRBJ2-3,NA,CASSANYGDTQYF,TGTGCCAGTAGTGCCAACTACGGGGATACGCAGTATTTT
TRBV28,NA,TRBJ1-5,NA,CASSFSLGGPQHF,TGTGCCAGCAGTTTTAGCCTCGGGGGGCCCCAGCATTTT
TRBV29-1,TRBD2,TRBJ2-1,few,CSGRTSFTNEQFF,TGCAGCGGGCGGACTAGTTTTACAAATGAGCAGTTCTTC
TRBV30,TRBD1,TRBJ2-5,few,CAWKGATYQETQYF,TGTGCCTGGAAGGGGGCGACGTACCAAGAGACCCAGTACTTC
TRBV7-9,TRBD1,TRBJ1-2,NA,CASSPGPGQGNYGYTF,TGTGCCAGCAGCCCGGGTCCGGGACAGGGAAACTATGGCTACACCTTC
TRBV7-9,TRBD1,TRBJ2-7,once,CASRTQGTGGHEQYF,TGTGCCAGCAGAACTCAGGGCACAGGGGGTCACGAGCAGTACTTC
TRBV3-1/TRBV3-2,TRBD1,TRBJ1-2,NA,CASKQGSDYGYTF,TGTGCCAGCAAACAGGGGTCGGACTATGGCTACACCTTC
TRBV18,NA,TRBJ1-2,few,CASSTDTYGYTF,TGTGCCAGCTCCACTGACACCTATGGCTACACCTTC
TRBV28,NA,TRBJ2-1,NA,CASGVGGSSYNEQFF,TGTGCCAGCGGCGTGGGGGGAAGCTCCTACAATGAGCAGTTCTTC
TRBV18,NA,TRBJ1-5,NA,CASSPPSGQPQHF,TGTGCCAGCTCACCACCCTCGGGTCAGCCCCAGCATTTT
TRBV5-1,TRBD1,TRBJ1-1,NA,CASSVTGGMNTEAFF,TGCGCCAGCAGTGTGACAGGGGGCATGAACACTGAAGCTTTCTTT
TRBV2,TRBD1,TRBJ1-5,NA,CASCGTGYDQPQHF,TGTGCCAGCTGCGGGACAGGGTACGACCAGCCCCAGCATTTT